The next 8 T cell receptor beta chains were all read from a single sample in a study of T cell responses to AZD1222 COVID-19 vaccine. Clones were read by immunoSEQ multiplex PCR, and TCRdb kept only the in-frame ones, dropping some. The data show roughly 170,000 clones, with about 86% seen just once and more than 0.4% held by the top ten. The sample here was peripheral blood, taken on day 0 of AZD1222 vaccination. The receptor source for this set is an adult in good health.

The gene calls are TRBV10-3 and TRBJ2-7; D may match TRBD1 or TRBD2 (5 bases each). Germline loops: CDR1 ENHRY, CDR2 SYGVKD. The CDR3 spans 13 residues. Trimming pared 0 bases from V and 7 bases from J, leaving 10 bases between. CDR3 sequence reads: CAISESGVWEQYF. CDR3 nucleotides: TGTGCCATCAGTGAGTCGGGGGTTTGGGAGCAGTACTTC.

The chain carries TRBV7-8 and TRBJ1-6; D is undetermined. This CDR3 region has 19 residues. Looked up from germline, CDR1 is SGHVS and CDR2 is FQNEAQ. V lost 2 bases and J 0 bases, leaving 17 bases between the germline ends. DNA of the CDR3: TGTGCCAGCAGCTTACAAGGGTTGGGCCCCAGCTCCTATAATTCACCCCTCCACTTT. Protein product: CASSLQGLGPSSYNSPLHF.

The V and J genes are TRBV6-5 and TRBJ1-6, with no clear D. The germline CDR1 and CDR2 sequences are MNHEY and SVGAGI. This CDR3 is 14 amino acids long. V lost 6 bases and J 0 bases, leaving 6 bases between the germline ends. The CDR3 sequence is CASRRSSYNSPLHF. The CDR3 DNA follows: TGTGCCAGCAGACGAAGCTCCTATAATTCACCCCTCCACTTT.

The chain uses TRBV28 and TRBJ1-1; D gene unclear. Looked up from germline, CDR1 is MDHEN and CDR2 is SYDVKM. Trimming took 5 bases from V and 0 from J, leaving 16 bases between them. This CDR3 has 16 amino acids. The CDR3 here is CASSPRAGNMNTEAFF. As DNA, the CDR3 is TGTGCCAGCAGTCCCCGGGCAGGAAACATGAACACTGAAGCTTTCTTT. The full variable domain, completed using reference TRBV28 and TRBJ1-1, is DVKVTQSSRYLVKRTGEKVFLECVQDMDHENMFWYRQDPGLGLRLIYFSYDVKMKEKGDIPEGYSVSREKKERFSLILESASTNQTSMYLCASSPRAGNMNTEAFFGQGTRLTVV.

The genes are TRBV6-6 and TRBJ1-4, with 10 bases lining up with TRBD1. This CDR3 spans 15 amino acids. In germline, CDR1 is MNHNY, CDR2 SVGAGI (reference sequence). Trimming took 11 bases from V and 0 from J; bases not matched to a gene: 6. For the CDR3, the DNA is TGTGCCGGTGGGGACAGGGGATCAACTAATGAAAAACTGTTTTTT. It is translated as CAGGDRGSTNEKLFF.

The gene calls are TRBV24-1 and TRBJ2-3, with TRBD1 as a possible D gene (6 bases). CDR1 KGHDR and CDR2 SFDVKD come from the germline V gene. This CDR3 has 16 amino acids. V lost 4 bases and J lost 7, with 20 bases in between. This CDR3 reads CATSDLTGTRGNTQYF. CDR3 DNA sequence: TGTGCCACCAGTGACTTAACAGGGACCAGGGGCAATACGCAGTATTTT.

The CDR3 sequence is CASSSSGSPYEQYF. The CDR3 DNA reads TGCGCCAGCAGTTCCAGCGGGAGTCCATACGAGCAGTACTTC. This chain uses TRBV10-1 with TRBJ2-7; the match to TRBD2 covers 8 bases. The CDR3 is 14 amino acids. CDR1 WNHNN and CDR2 SYGVQD come from the germline V gene (reference sequence). With V trimmed by 5 bases and J by 4 bases, 7 bases remained unmatched.

This chain uses TRBV11-3 with TRBJ2-3; no definite D call. Per germline, CDR1 SGHNT and CDR2 YENEEA. The CDR3 spans 14 residues. The V end was cut by 1 base, the J end by 2 bases, with 7 bases between. The CDR3 nucleotides are TGTGCCAGCAGCTTAGGCCAGCCCACAGATACGCAGTATTTT. Protein sequence: CASSLGQPTDTQYF.